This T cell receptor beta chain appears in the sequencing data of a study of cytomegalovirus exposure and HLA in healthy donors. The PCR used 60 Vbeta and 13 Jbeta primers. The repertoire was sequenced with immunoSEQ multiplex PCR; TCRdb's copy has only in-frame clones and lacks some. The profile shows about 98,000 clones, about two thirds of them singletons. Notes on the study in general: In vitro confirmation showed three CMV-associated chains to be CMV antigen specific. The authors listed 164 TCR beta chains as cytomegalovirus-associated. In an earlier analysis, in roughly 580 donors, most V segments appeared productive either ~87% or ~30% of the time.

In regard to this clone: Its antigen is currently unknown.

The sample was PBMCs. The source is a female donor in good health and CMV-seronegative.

The CDR3 DNA follows: TGTGCCAGCAGTGGGGGACTAGCGGGAGGGCCGAGCACAGATACGCAGTATTTT. It specifies CASSGGLAGGPSTDTQYF. The chain carries TRBV6-1 and TRBJ2-3, with 16 bases matching TRBD2. V gave up 4 bases and J gave up 0 bases; unmatched junction bases: 4. The CDR3 runs 18 residues. The germline V gene encodes CDR1 MNHNS and CDR2 SASEGT.